This T cell receptor (beta chain) originates from a study of OX40 agonist ivuxolimab in advanced cancers. With respect to the entire study: Ivuxolimab was a fully human IgG2 agonistic monoclonal antibody targeting the costimulatory receptor OX40 (CD134). Partial responses were achieved by three dose-escalation patients, of whom one had hepatocellular carcinoma and two had cutaneous melanoma. The paper describes the monotherapy dose-escalation part (N of about 52 patients) of the phase I trial of ivuxolimab. Among the approximately 54 dose-escalation patients, 19 had hepatocellular carcinoma, roughly 15 melanoma, 9 renal cell carcinoma and 9 head and neck cancer. Prior anti-PD-1, anti-PD-L1 or anti-CTLA-4 therapy was permitted, and approximately 40% of dose-escalation patients had received checkpoint inhibitors. Peripheral TCRbeta sequencing aimed to test whether ivuxolimab altered TCR sequence diversity and caused clonal T-cell expansion. Intravenous ivuxolimab was administered to patients every 2 weeks at six dose levels: 0.01, 0.1, 0.3, 1.5, 3 and 10 mg/kg. A male proportion of almost 85% and a mean age of 60 years, ranging from roughly 20 to 80, were recorded for the dose-escalation cohort.

The trial excluded patients who had a history of autoimmune disease or were on systemic immunosuppression. Peripheral blood for TCR sequencing was drawn from every dose cohort at baseline, at cycle 4 day 1 and at cycle 7 day 1. Samples were obtained from an open-label, multicenter, first-in-human phase I dose-escalation trial of ivuxolimab. Adults with locally advanced or metastatic melanoma, renal cell carcinoma, hepatocellular carcinoma or head and neck squamous cell carcinoma were enrolled in the trial. Before TCR sequencing, CD4+ T cells and CD8+ T cells were sorted from peripheral blood as separate populations. Looking up the germline V gene (reference sequence) yields CDR1 SEHNR and CDR2 FQNEAQ. From the cysteine through the phenylalanine, the CDR3 covers 15 amino acids. Only the CDR3 portion is preserved as DNA: 45 bases, with reading frame beginning at the first base. For this chain, trimming is 6 bases at the V end and 2 bases at the J end, and the number of junction bases without a gene match is 9.

To sequence the TCRbeta CDR3 region, genomic DNA was isolated from the sorted cells. TCRbeta CDR3 regions were sequenced using the immunoSEQ Assay. The immuneACCESS repertoire file appears here via TCRdb, limited to in-frame rearrangements. These files lack a portion of the clones; in checked studies, under half of the deficit traces to unresolved V genes, and the cause of the others is not known. This sample has 55,000 to 75,000 clones in its table, and around 80% of those were observed once. 1.1% of the sample rests with the top ten. This clone was detected only a few times. The specificity of this receptor is unknown. The input lacks base qualities; no much larger clone sits a single base away. What the authors observed across the whole study: In partial responders in the 0.1-3.0 mg/kg groups, normalized peripheral clonal expansion was found to be among the lowest, especially among CD8+ T cells. The antigen specificity of the peripheral T cells that underwent clonal expansion was not determined. Low levels of normalized T-cell clonal expansion were also shown by some nonresponding patients. At doses of 0.1 to 3.0 mg/kg, clonal expansion of both CD4+ and CD8+ blood T cells was observed from baseline to week 6. On average, CD8+ T cells showed more expanded clones than CD4+ T cells after ivuxolimab.

The sequencing here drew on CD4+ or CD8+ T cells sorted from blood, taken in a trial of the OX40 agonist ivuxolimab. The receptor's source is an adult with an advanced solid tumor such as melanoma, head and neck, liver or kidney cancer. The V and J genes are TRBV7-9 and TRBJ2-7, with 8 bases matching TRBD1. The CDR3 region reads CASRPPGQETYEQYF. The nucleotides read TGTGCCAGCAGACCTCCGGGACAGGAGACCTACGAGCAGTACTTC.